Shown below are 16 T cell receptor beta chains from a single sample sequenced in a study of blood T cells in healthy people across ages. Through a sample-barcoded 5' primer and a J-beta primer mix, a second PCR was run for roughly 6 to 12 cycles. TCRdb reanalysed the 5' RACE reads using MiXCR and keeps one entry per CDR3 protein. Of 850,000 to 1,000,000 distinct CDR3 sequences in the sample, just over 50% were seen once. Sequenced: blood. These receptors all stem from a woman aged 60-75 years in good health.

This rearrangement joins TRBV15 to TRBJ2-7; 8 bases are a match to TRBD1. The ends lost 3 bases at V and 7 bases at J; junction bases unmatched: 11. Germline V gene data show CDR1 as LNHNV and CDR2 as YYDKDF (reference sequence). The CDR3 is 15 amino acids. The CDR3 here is CATSSRGHGYNEQYF. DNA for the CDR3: TGTGCCACCAGCAGCAGGGGGCACGGCTACAATGAGCAGTACTTC.

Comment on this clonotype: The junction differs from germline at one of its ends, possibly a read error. CDR3: CVSRAHSGKSSYEQYF. CDR3 DNA sequence: TGTGTCAGCAGAGCCCATAGCGGGAAGAGCTCCTACGAGCAGTACTTC. V usage is TRBV7-9 and J usage is TRBJ2-7, with 8 bases fitting TRBD2. The CDR3 has 16 residues. The germline CDR1 and CDR2 sequences are SEHNR and FQNEAQ (reference sequence).

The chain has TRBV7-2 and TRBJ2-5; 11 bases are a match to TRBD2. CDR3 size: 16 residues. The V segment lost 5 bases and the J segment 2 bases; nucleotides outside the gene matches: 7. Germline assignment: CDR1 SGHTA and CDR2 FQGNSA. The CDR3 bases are TGTGCCAGCAGCACCCCCCGACTAGCGGGACAAGAGACCCAGTACTTC. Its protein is CASSTPRLAGQETQYF. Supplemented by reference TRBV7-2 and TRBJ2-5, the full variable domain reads GAGVSQSPSNKVTEKGKDVELRCDPISGHTALYWYRQSLGQGLEFLIYFQGNSAPDKSGLPSDRFSAERTGGSVSTLTIQRTQQEDSAVYLCASSTPRLAGQETQYFGPGTRLLVL.

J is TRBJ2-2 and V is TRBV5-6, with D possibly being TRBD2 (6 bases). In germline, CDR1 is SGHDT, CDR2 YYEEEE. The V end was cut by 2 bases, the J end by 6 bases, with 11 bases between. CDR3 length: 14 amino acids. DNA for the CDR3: TGTGCCAGCAGCTTAACCGGGAGTTCCGGGGAGCTGTTTTTT. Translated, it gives CASSLTGSSGELFF.

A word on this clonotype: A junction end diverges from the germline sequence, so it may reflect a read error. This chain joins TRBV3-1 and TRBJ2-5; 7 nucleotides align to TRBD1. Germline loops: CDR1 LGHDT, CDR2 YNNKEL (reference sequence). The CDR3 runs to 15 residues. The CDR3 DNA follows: TGTGCCATCAGCCAAGTCGCAGGGGGCCAAGAGACCCAGTACTTC. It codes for CAISQVAGGQETQYF.

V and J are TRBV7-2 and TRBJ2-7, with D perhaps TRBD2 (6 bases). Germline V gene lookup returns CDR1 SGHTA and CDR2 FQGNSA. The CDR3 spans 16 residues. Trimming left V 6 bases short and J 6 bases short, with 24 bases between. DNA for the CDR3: TGTGCCAGCAGTATAAAAGGCAGTCTAGCGCGATCCGAGCAGTACTTC. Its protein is CASSIKGSLARSEQYF.

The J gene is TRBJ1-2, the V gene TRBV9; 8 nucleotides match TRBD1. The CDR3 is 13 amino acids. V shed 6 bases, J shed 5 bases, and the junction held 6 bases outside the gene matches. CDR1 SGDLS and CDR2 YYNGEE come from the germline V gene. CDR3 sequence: CASKRQGIYGYTF. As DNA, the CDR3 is TGTGCCAGCAAACGACAGGGGATTTATGGCTACACCTTC.

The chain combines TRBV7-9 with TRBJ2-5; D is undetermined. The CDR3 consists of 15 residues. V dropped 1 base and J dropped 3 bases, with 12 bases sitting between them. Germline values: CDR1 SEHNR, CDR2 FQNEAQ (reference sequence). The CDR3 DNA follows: TGTGCCAGCAGCTTAGTAGGGTCAGTGAAAGAGACCCAGTACTTC. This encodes CASSLVGSVKETQYF.

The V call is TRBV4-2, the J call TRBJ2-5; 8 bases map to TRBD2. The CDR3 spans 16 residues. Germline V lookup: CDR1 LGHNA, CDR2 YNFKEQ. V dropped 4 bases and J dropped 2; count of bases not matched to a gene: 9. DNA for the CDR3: TGTGCCAGCAGCCGGACCGTGACTAGCGAACAAGAGACCCAGTACTTC. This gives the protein CASSRTVTSEQETQYF.

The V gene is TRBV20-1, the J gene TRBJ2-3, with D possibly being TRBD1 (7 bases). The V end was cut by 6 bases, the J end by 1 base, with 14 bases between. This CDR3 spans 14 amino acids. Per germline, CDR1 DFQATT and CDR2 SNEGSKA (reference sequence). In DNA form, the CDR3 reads TGCAGTGCCCAGGGCGGGACAGGCACAGATACGCAGTATTTT. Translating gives CSAQGGTGTDTQYF.

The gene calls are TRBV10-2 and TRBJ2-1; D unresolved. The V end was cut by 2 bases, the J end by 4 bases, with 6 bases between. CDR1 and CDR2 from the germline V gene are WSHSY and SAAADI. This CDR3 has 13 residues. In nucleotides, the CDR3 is TGCGCCAGCAGTGAGATCCCTTACAATGAGCAGTTCTTC. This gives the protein CASSEIPYNEQFF.

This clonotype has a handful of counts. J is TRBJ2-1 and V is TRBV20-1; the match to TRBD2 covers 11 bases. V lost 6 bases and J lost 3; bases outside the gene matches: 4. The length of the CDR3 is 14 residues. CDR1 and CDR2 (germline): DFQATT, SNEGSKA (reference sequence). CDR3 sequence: CSARGLAVYNEQFF. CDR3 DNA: TGCAGTGCAAGGGGACTAGCGGTCTACAATGAGCAGTTCTTC.

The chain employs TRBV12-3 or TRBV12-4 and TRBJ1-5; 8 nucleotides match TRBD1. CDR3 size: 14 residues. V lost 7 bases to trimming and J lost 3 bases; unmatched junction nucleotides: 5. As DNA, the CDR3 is TGTGCCAGCAAATCGACAGGGGACAATCAGCCCCAGCATTTT. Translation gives CASKSTGDNQPQHF.

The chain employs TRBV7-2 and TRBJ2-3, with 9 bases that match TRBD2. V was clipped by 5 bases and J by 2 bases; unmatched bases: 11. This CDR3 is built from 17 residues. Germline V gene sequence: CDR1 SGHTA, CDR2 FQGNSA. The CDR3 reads CASSLLHTSGSTDTQYF. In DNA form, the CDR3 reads TGTGCCAGCAGCCTACTTCACACTAGCGGGTCCACAGATACGCAGTATTTT. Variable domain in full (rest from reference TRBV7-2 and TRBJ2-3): GAGVSQSPSNKVTEKGKDVELRCDPISGHTALYWYRQSLGQGLEFLIYFQGNSAPDKSGLPSDRFSAERTGGSVSTLTIQRTQQEDSAVYLCASSLLHTSGSTDTQYFGPGTRLTVL.

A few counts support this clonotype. CDR3 sequence (DNA): TGTGCCATCAGTGCCTCGGGGGACAGCAACTATGGCTACACCTTC. Its translation: CAISASGDSNYGYTF. The chain has TRBV10-3 and TRBJ1-2; 7 bases are a match to TRBD1. Trimming at V came to 4 bases and at J to 2 bases, leaving 7 bases not matched to a gene. The CDR3 is 15 amino acids. Germline V lookup: CDR1 ENHRY, CDR2 SYGVKD.

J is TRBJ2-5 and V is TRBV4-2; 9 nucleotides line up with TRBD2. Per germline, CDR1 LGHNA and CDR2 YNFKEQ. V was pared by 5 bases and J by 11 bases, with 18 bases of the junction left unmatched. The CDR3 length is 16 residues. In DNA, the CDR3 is TGTGCCAGCAGCTTTCGCTCGAGCGGGAGGCTCAATGAGCAGTACTTC. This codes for CASSFRSSGRLNEQYF.